A single sample is the source of the 21 T cell receptor beta chains below, sequenced in a study of beta chain features in type 1 diabetes. Points from the study as a whole: In every one of the four CD4+ subsets, TCRB CDR3s were moderately but significantly shorter in Type 1 diabetes patients.

The entirety of the isolated RNA underwent reverse transcription, so expressed TCRB transcripts were sequenced. Using immunoSEQ multiplex PCR, the repertoire was profiled, and TCRdb retains in-frame clones only, with some absent. Seen here are 400,000 or so clones, around 12% observed once, and the top ten hold 0.0095% to 0.013%. Their cognate antigens are unknown. Sequencing was carried out using naive CD4+ T cells from blood. These receptors all come from a young woman with type 1 diabetes.

This clone was detected a few times. The chain is built from TRBV5-1 and TRBJ2-2, with TRBD2 identical over 10 bases. The CDR3 sequence is 15 residues long. After removal of 4 bases from V and 5 bases from J, the junction contained 5 bases not matched to a gene. The germline gives CDR1 SGHRS, CDR2 YFSETQ. The CDR3 protein is CASSKAGGRTGELFF. The CDR3 DNA reads TGCGCCAGCAGCAAAGCGGGAGGGAGGACCGGGGAGCTGTTTTTT.

This clone was seen a handful of times. The CDR3 spells CAWLGLAGGNNEQFF. The CDR3 DNA is TGTGCCTGGTTGGGACTAGCGGGAGGGAACAATGAGCAGTTCTTC. The chain is built from TRBV30 and TRBJ2-1; 16 bases fit TRBD2. The junction had 3 bases not matched to a gene; V was cut back by 5 bases and J by 5 bases. CDR3 size: 15 residues. Per germline, CDR1 GTSNPN and CDR2 SVGIG (reference sequence).

J is TRBJ2-5 and V is TRBV6-5; 11 bases align to TRBD2. The CDR3 sequence is 16 residues long. The V gene end was trimmed by 0 bases and the J gene end by 4 bases; junction bases not matched to a gene: 4. Germline CDR1 is MNHEY and CDR2 is SVGAGI. The CDR3 region has the DNA TGTGCCAGCAGTTACTCGTTAGCGGGGGGGCGAGAGACCCAGTACTTC. This sequence encodes CASSYSLAGGRETQYF.

The J gene is TRBJ2-1, the V gene TRBV14; tentative D call: TRBD2 (5 bases). Trimming removed 1 base at V and 1 base at J, with 11 bases between. Germline V gene data show CDR1 as SGHDN and CDR2 as FVKESK. The CDR3 runs to 16 residues. CDR3: CASSQGRGISYNEQFF. CDR3 bases: TGTGCCAGCAGCCAAGGACGGGGTATTTCCTACAATGAGCAGTTCTTC.

The table lists this clone with a few counts. The genes are TRBV5-6 and TRBJ2-7; 8 nucleotides match TRBD1. Trimming removed 1 base from V and 6 bases from J; junction bases left unmatched: 12. The CDR3 is 16 residues long. The germline V gene has CDR1 SGHDT and CDR2 YYEEEE. The CDR3 loop is CASSLPQAGQDPEQYF. The CDR3, as DNA: TGTGCCAGCAGCTTGCCCCAGGCGGGACAGGACCCCGAGCAGTACTTC.

This clone was observed a handful of times. The J gene is TRBJ2-4, the V gene TRBV7-9; 7 nucleotides align to TRBD1. The CDR3 is 15 amino acids. The V segment lost 2 bases and the J segment 6 bases; nucleotides outside the gene matches: 7. CDR1 SEHNR and CDR2 FQNEAQ come from the germline V gene (reference sequence). CDR3 in amino acids: CASSLLSQGVNIQYF. The CDR3 bases are TGTGCCAGCAGCTTACTAAGCCAGGGGGTAAACATTCAGTACTTC.

The V call is TRBV15, the J call TRBJ2-2; tentative D call: TRBD1 (5 bases). Trimming cost V 5 bases and J 8 bases, with 12 bases left between them. The germline gives CDR1 LNHNV, CDR2 YYDKDF (reference sequence). The CDR3 runs 13 residues. The CDR3 region is CATSLDSSGELFF. In nucleotides, the CDR3 is TGTGCCACCAGCTTAGACAGCTCTGGGGAGCTGTTTTTT.

The V gene is TRBV25-1, the J gene TRBJ2-5, with D possibly matching TRBD2 (6 bases). V lost 2 bases to trimming and J lost 5 bases, with 15 bases between them. CDR1 and CDR2 (germline): MGHDK, SYGVNS. The CDR3 loop spans 15 amino acids. The CDR3 here is CASSEDWRGWETQYF. As DNA, the CDR3 is TGTGCCAGCAGTGAAGATTGGAGGGGTTGGGAGACCCAGTACTTC.

This chain joins TRBV7-2 and TRBJ2-5; D not certain. This CDR3 comprises 13 residues. The germline V and J ends were trimmed by 7 bases and 4 bases, with 13 bases remaining between them. Per germline, CDR1 SGHTA and CDR2 FQGNSA. The CDR3, as DNA: TGTGCCAGCACCCTACCTCAAAGAGAGACCCAGTACTTC. Its translation is CASTLPQRETQYF.

The rearrangement joins TRBV18 to TRBJ1-2; D is possibly TRBD1 (5 bases). The germline CDR1 and CDR2 sequences are KGHSH and LQKENI. V lost 0 bases and J lost 0, with 8 bases in between. The CDR3 has 15 amino acids. The CDR3 sequence: CASSPPAGSNYGYTF. The CDR3, as DNA: TGTGCCAGCTCACCACCGGCAGGGTCTAACTATGGCTACACCTTC.

The chain uses TRBV2 and TRBJ2-7, with TRBD1 identical over 8 bases. The germline gives CDR1 SNHLY, CDR2 FYNNEI. Trimming removed 8 bases from V and 5 bases from J; junction bases left unmatched: 5. The CDR3 has 12 amino acids. CDR3: CASGVTGDEQYF. In DNA, the CDR3 is TGTGCCAGCGGAGTGACAGGGGACGAGCAGTACTTC.

The rearrangement joins TRBV7-9 to TRBJ1-2; 8 nucleotides agree with TRBD1. The J segment lost 7 bases and the V segment lost 5 bases, leaving 6 bases of the junction unmatched. CDR3 length: 13 residues. From germline, CDR1 is SEHNR and CDR2 FQNEAQ (reference sequence). The CDR3 coding sequence is TGTGCCAGCAGCCCCGGACAGGGTGGTGGCTACACCTTC. Protein product: CASSPGQGGGYTF.

The chain uses TRBV7-2 and TRBJ2-3, with D possibly matching TRBD1 (7 bases). The germline V and J ends were trimmed by 4 bases and 6 bases, with 14 bases remaining between them. The CDR3 loop spans 14 amino acids. Germline V gives CDR1 SGHTA, CDR2 FQGNSA. The DNA for the CDR3 is TGTGCCAGCAGCTCCGGAGGGGGCTTGGATACGCAGTATTTT. Amino acids: CASSSGGGLDTQYF.

This clone was seen only a few times. The gene calls are TRBV19 and TRBJ1-5, with TRBD1 matching 9 bases. The CDR3 totals 14 residues. The germline V gene encodes CDR1 LNHDA and CDR2 SQIVND (reference sequence). V was clipped by 6 bases and J by 5 bases; unmatched bases: 5. CDR3 coding DNA: TGTGCCAGTAGCTGGGACAGGGAGTATCAGCCCCAGCATTTT. It yields the protein CASSWDREYQPQHF.

This chain links TRBV5-1 with TRBJ2-7; D is possibly TRBD1 (5 bases). V shed 8 bases and J shed 3 bases, with 21 bases lying between them. There are 15 residues in the CDR3. Germline V gene lookup returns CDR1 SGHRS and CDR2 YFSETQ. CDR3 nucleotides: TGCGCCAGTCAAAACCAGGGCCCCTTGGGCTACGAGCAGTACTTC. Protein: CASQNQGPLGYEQYF.

This clone occurred a few times. The gene calls are TRBV9 and TRBJ2-3; 7 bases are shared with TRBD2. V dropped 3 bases and J dropped 6; count of bases not matched to a gene: 10. The CDR3 is 15 residues long. Germline V gene sequence: CDR1 SGDLS, CDR2 YYNGEE. The CDR3 coding sequence is TGTGCCAGCAGCGGCCCGGGCGGGAGTCGGGATACGCAGTATTTT. Amino acids: CASSGPGGSRDTQYF.

Here the CDR3 reads CASTGNYGYTF. CDR3 DNA: TGTGCCAGCACAGGGAACTATGGCTACACCTTC. The chain employs TRBV6-5 and TRBJ1-2; maybe TRBD1 (5 bases). The germline gives CDR1 MNHEY, CDR2 SVGAGI. V dropped 7 bases and J dropped 2 bases, with 5 bases sitting between them. CDR3 length: 11 amino acids.

The rearrangement links TRBV25-1 to TRBJ1-1; D remains ambiguous. The CDR3 extends over 15 amino acids. The V end was cut by 2 bases, the J end by 1 base, with 11 bases between. The V gene's germline CDR1 is MGHDK and CDR2 SYGVNS. The CDR3 nucleotides read TGTGCCAGCAGTGAAGGCGGGCCCTCGAACACTGAAGCTTTCTTT. Translation: CASSEGGPSNTEAFF.

This clone was counted only a few times. The genes are TRBV19 and TRBJ1-2; TRBD1 agrees at 7 bases. The CDR3 extends over 14 amino acids. Germline CDR1 is LNHDA and CDR2 is SQIVND (reference sequence). The trim removed 7 bases at V and 4 bases at J, leaving 9 bases unmatched. The CDR3 loop reads CASKRNDRAYGYTF. In DNA, the CDR3 is TGTGCCAGTAAACGGAACGACAGGGCCTATGGCTACACCTTC.

The chain recombines TRBV18 with TRBJ1-1; D is perhaps TRBD1 (6 bases). CDR1 and CDR2 from the germline V gene are KGHSH and LQKENI. This CDR3 spans 14 amino acids. The V and J ends lost 4 bases and 1 base respectively, with 10 bases between them. This CDR3 is CASSRHRENTEAFF. In DNA, the CDR3 is TGTGCCAGCTCACGCCACAGGGAGAACACTGAAGCTTTCTTT.

The V gene is TRBV7-9, the J gene TRBJ2-2; D is uncertain. V lost 4 bases and J 6 bases, leaving 12 bases between the germline ends. Germline values: CDR1 SEHNR, CDR2 FQNEAQ (reference sequence). This CDR3 comprises 14 residues. In DNA, the CDR3 is TGTGCCAGCAGCTCCTACGCCCTCGCCGGGGAGCTGTTTTTT. It specifies CASSSYALAGELFF.